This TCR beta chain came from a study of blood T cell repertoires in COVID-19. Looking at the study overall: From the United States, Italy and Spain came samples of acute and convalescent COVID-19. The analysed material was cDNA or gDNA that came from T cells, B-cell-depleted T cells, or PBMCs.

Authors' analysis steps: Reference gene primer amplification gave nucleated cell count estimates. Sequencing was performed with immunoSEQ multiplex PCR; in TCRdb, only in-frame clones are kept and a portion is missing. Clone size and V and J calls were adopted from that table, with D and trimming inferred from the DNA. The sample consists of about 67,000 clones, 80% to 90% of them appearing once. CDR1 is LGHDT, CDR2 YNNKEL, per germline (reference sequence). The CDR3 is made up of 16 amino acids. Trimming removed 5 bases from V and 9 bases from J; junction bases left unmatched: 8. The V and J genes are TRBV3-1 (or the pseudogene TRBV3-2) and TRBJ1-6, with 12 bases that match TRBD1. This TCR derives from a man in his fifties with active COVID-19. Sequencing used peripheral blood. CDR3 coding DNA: TGTGCCAGCAGCGGTTTTCCGGGACAGGGGGCTTCACCCCTCCACTTT. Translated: CASSGFPGQGASPLHF.